The T cell receptor beta chain under discussion was sequenced for a study of a mutant IDH1 vaccine in newly diagnosed glioma. Turning to the study itself: Patients under treatment included approximately 60% males and about 38% females and had a mean age of approximately 40 years. Previous care, which was radiotherapy, temozolomide, or both, most often involved both. Study-level points and caveats: Immune responses arising from the vaccine appeared in about 94% of patients.

Comments on this clone: Its antigen is currently unknown.

Here immunoSEQ multiplex PCR was the method, and the copy in TCRdb shows in-frame clones only, minus some. This sample has approximately 20,000 clones, with 70% to 85% found just once. Indicated time point: baseline, week 1 (first vaccination visit). Treatment noted: pre-vaccination baseline after standard-of-care therapy. Diagnosis in the donors showed new WHO grade 3 or 4 astrocytomas that were IDH1-mutant and ATRX-lost. Germline loops: CDR1 LNHDA, CDR2 SQIVND (reference sequence). The V end was cut by 3 bases, the J end by 8 bases, with 11 bases between. The CDR3 has 13 amino acids. The rearrangement links TRBV19 to TRBJ2-4; D may be TRBD2 (5 bases). The clonotype was recovered from a man between 35 and 55 years old with glioma. The sample here was PBMCs, taken from a glioma patient treated with radiotherapy, temozolomide or both. CDR3 region: CASSMRVGDIQYF. The CDR3 DNA reads as TGTGCCAGTAGTATGCGGGTTGGAGACATTCAGTACTTC.